The present T cell receptor beta chain was sequenced within a study of beta chain bispecific antibodies for T cell cancers. General observations from the study: Normal T cells contributed less of the targeted TRBV signal than the leukemia cells did. Anti-TRBV12 exposure, compared with anti-CD19, reduced the TRBV12-3 proportion of TRBV signal by roughly 99%. Non-targeted, unrelated TRBV family members appeared unchanged.

Ten or more counts support this clonotype. Antigen specificity is unknown. V was shortened by 5 bases and J by 5 bases, with 6 bases between the two germline ends. The CDR3 contains 12 residues. Germline CDR1 reads MNHEY; CDR2 reads SVGAGI. Clonotypes were quantified using unique molecular identifier barcodes. TCRdb independently ran MiXCR on the 5' RACE reads; one entry per CDR3 protein. The sample lists around 19,000 distinct CDR3 sequences, around 2% occurring once. Either OKT3 anti-CD3 antibody or CD3/CD28 beads expanded T cells from blood mononuclear cells over roughly three days. Jurkat-T cell coculture with anti-TRBV12, compared with an anti-CD19 control.

The receptor was derived from a human donor in good health. Some clones in this sample may be carry-over from other donors' samples. The rearrangement links TRBV6-5 to TRBJ2-2; tentatively, D is TRBD2 (6 bases). The material was healthy donor T cells cultured with leukemia cells, obtained from a culture containing a bispecific antibody targeting TCR Vbeta12. The CDR3 sequence is CASSGGTGELFF. CDR3 nucleotides: TGTGCCAGCAGTGGGGGGACCGGGGAGCTGTTTTTT.